These T cell receptor beta chains were read from a single sample in a study of beta chain features in type 1 diabetes. The assay was immunoSEQ multiplex PCR, and TCRdb's table has in-frame clones only and misses some. The sample comprises around 650,000 clones, roughly 12% of which are singletons, and around 0.12% rests with the top ten. Sequencing input: naive CD4+ T cells from blood. These TCRs come from a man younger than 45 with type 1 diabetes. CDR3s include the opening cysteine and the closing phenylalanine or tryptophan. The order of the fields is V gene, J gene, D gene, clone size, CDR3 DNA, CDR3 protein. The D gene is left open where the match is weak. For some rows the clone size is stated as once, few or many, or as a class when expanded; others skip it.

>TRBV30|TRBJ1-5|.|few
TGTGCCTGGAGTGTAGGGCCCTATCAGCCCCAGCATTTT
CAWSVGPYQPQHF
>TRBV12-1|TRBJ1-2|.|.
TGTGCCAGCAGCTTTATCCGGGACAGGGAGTTACGCCCCTTC
CASSFIRDRELRPF
>TRBV6-5|TRBJ2-1|.|.
TGTGCCAGCAGTTACGGTAGTTTGAGGGGAAACAATGAGCAGTTCTTC
CASSYGSLRGNNEQFF
>TRBV6-5|TRBJ2-7|TRBD2|.
TGTGCCAGCAGTTACTCGCGGGCGGGGGGAAACTACGAGCAGTACTTC
CASSYSRAGGNYEQYF
>TRBV6-6|TRBJ1-1|TRBD1|.
TGTGCCAGCGGCCCACAGGGGAAAGCTTTCTTT
CASGPQGKAFF
>TRBV2|TRBJ2-1|TRBD2|.
TGTGCCAGCAGTACTAGCGGGAGCTCCTACAATGAGCAGTTCTTC
CASSTSGSSYNEQFF
>TRBV7-9|TRBJ1-5|.|.
TGTGCCAGCAGCTTCGATAGTCAGCCCCAGCATTTT
CASSFDSQPQHF
>TRBV7-2|TRBJ2-5|.|few
TGTGCCAGCAGCTTAGGGCTACAAGAGACCCAGTACTTC
CASSLGLQETQYF
>TRBV27|TRBJ2-2|TRBD2|.
TGTGCCAGCCGCCGGGGGGCCGGGGAGCTGTTTTTT
CASRRGAGELFF
>TRBV7-2|TRBJ1-1|.|.
TGTGCCAGCACCCAAGACGTGGGGGGCTACACTGAAGCTTTCTTT
CASTQDVGGYTEAFF
>TRBV5-1|TRBJ2-7|.|.
TGCGCCAGCAGCTTGTTAGCAGGGGATTGGCGCGAGCAGTACTTC
CASSLLAGDWREQYF
>TRBV7-6|TRBJ2-3|.|few
TGTGCCAGCAGCTCCTACACAGATACGCAGTATTTT
CASSSYTDTQYF
>TRBV7-2|TRBJ2-7|.|.
TGTGCCAGCAGCCTAGATGACGTATTACGAGAGCAGTACTTC
CASSLDDVLREQYF
>TRBV5-4|TRBJ2-2|.|.
TGTGCCAGCAGCTTGACAGGTGGGGAGCTGTTTTTT
CASSLTGGELFF
>TRBV18|TRBJ2-7|.|few
TGTGCCAGCTCACCCTCGTCCTACGAGCAGTACTTC
CASSPSSYEQYF
>TRBV7-8|TRBJ1-5|TRBD1|.
TGTGCCAGCAGCTTCGGCGGACAGGCGAATCAGCCCCAGCATTTT
CASSFGGQANQPQHF
>TRBV10-3|TRBJ2-7|TRBD2|.
TGTGCCATCAGTGGAGCGGGGGGGGAGCAGTACTTC
CAISGAGGEQYF
>TRBV5-6|TRBJ1-2|.|.
TGTGCCAGCAGCTTGGTAGCGGCAGGAGGGGTGAATGGCTACACCTTC
CASSLVAAGGVNGYTF
>TRBV6-6|TRBJ2-7|.|few
TGTGCCAGCGTCGGACCGGACAGAACCTACGAGCAGTACTTC
CASVGPDRTYEQYF
>TRBV5-1|TRBJ1-1|TRBD1|.
TGCGCCAGCAGCAGAACAGGGGAGGGGACTGAAGCTTTCTTT
CASSRTGEGTEAFF
>TRBV29-1|TRBJ1-1|TRBD1|.
TGCAGCGTTGTGGAGACAGGGGGCAACACTGAAGCTTTCTTT
CSVVETGGNTEAFF
>TRBV30|TRBJ1-3|.|.
TGTGCCTGGAATGCTGGAAACACCATATATTTT
CAWNAGNTIYF
>TRBV19|TRBJ1-2|.|few
TGTGCCAGTAGTCCTGGGGCCGGCCGCACCCTAACCTTC
CASSPGAGRTLTF
>TRBV4-3|TRBJ1-3|.|.
TGCGCCAGCAGCCAAGTCGGGTTCTCTGGAAACACCATATATTTT
CASSQVGFSGNTIYF
>TRBV9|TRBJ1-2|TRBD1|few
TGTGCCAGCAGCGCAGAGGGACAGGGGACCTATGGCTACACCTTC
CASSAEGQGTYGYTF
>TRBV18|TRBJ2-2|.|few
TGTGCCAGCTCACCACAGCTAGAAAACACCGGGGAGCTGTTTTTT
CASSPQLENTGELFF
>TRBV25-1|TRBJ1-2|.|.
TGTGCCAGCAGTGAATCGGACCCAGGGGAAATTGGCTACACCTTC
CASSESDPGEIGYTF
>TRBV29-1|TRBJ2-7|TRBD2|few
TGCAGCGTTGAGGGAGGGCCAACCTACGAGCAGTACTTC
CSVEGGPTYEQYF
>TRBV30|TRBJ1-3|.|few
TGTGCCTGGGCCCTTTATTCTGGAAACACCATATATTTT
CAWALYSGNTIYF
>TRBV5-6|TRBJ2-7|TRBD1|.
TGTGCCAGCAGCTCGGGACAGACGCAGGCCCGGTACTTC
CASSSGQTQARYF
>TRBV10-3|TRBJ1-1|.|.
TGTGCCATCTCTAGCCGGGACACTGAAGCTTTCTTT
CAISSRDTEAFF
>TRBV29-1|TRBJ2-5|.|.
TGCAGCGGGTTGGAATCCAGGAGGCAAGAGACCCAGTACTTC
CSGLESRRQETQYF
>TRBV9|TRBJ2-3|.|few
TGTGCCAGCAGCGTCGCCTCCACGTGGGATACGCAGTATTTT
CASSVASTWDTQYF
>TRBV11-3|TRBJ1-1|.|.
TGTGCCAGCAGCTTAGATGCTGACGAAGCTTTCTTT
CASSLDADEAFF